A selection of T cell receptor beta chains follows, all from one sample in a study of chemoradiotherapy in HPV16-positive cancers. Measured with immunoSEQ multiplex PCR; TCRdb has only the in-frame clones, and not every one. Among tens of thousands of clones listed, 76% were seen once. This specimen consisted of blood, obtained from a patient who underwent chemoradiotherapy. Receptors originate from a human donor with HPV-associated anogenital cancer. The CDR3 runs from the conserved cysteine through the conserved F or W. The D gene is left open where the match is weak. Clone sizes are given selectively: once, few, many, or a class where the clone is expanded.

>TRBV30|TRBJ1-4|NA|NA
TGTGCCTGGAGTGGCCCGGGACGGTCAACTAATGAAAAACTGTTTTTT
CAWSGPGRSTNEKLFF
>TRBV7-9|TRBJ2-7|NA|TRBD1
TGTGCCAGCAGCTTGGACAGGGGGCGGATCTACGAGCAGTACTTC
CASSLDRGRIYEQYF
>TRBV7-2|TRBJ1-4|NA|TRBD1
TGTGCCAGCAGCTTCCCTCGTCAGGGGGATCGAGAAAAACTGTTTTTT
CASSFPRQGDREKLFF
>TRBV5-1|TRBJ1-2|NA|TRBD1
TGCGCCAGCAGTGGGACAGGGCGATATGGCTACACCTTC
CASSGTGRYGYTF
>TRBV7-3|TRBJ2-5|NA|NA
TGTGCCAGCAGCTCGGGGGGACAGCAAGAGACCCAGTACTTC
CASSSGGQQETQYF
>TRBV7-9|TRBJ2-5|NA|TRBD1
TGTGCCAGCAGCTCAGGGACAGGGAGGGGGGAGACCCAGTACTTC
CASSSGTGRGETQYF
>TRBV7-6|TRBJ2-3|NA|NA
TGTGCCAGCAGCTTAGCGCAAACTGGAGATACGCAGTATTTT
CASSLAQTGDTQYF
>TRBV5-1|TRBJ1-5|few|NA
TGCGCCAGCAGCATAGAAGGCAATCAGCCCCAGCATTTT
CASSIEGNQPQHF
>TRBV7-6|TRBJ2-5|NA|NA
TGTGCCAGCAGCGCAAGGCACCAAGAGACCCAGTACTTC
CASSARHQETQYF
>TRBV19|TRBJ1-1|few|NA
TGTGCCAGTAGTCCCTGGGGAGGAGTGAACACTGAAGCTTTCTTT
CASSPWGGVNTEAFF
>TRBV7-2|TRBJ1-2|NA|TRBD1
TGTGCCAGCAGCCCGGGACAGAGCTTGGACGGCTACACCTTC
CASSPGQSLDGYTF
>TRBV19|TRBJ2-7|NA|NA
TGTGCCAGTAGTACCGGTGGACGAAAGTACTTC
CASSTGGRKYF
>TRBV15|TRBJ2-1|few|TRBD2
TGTGCCACCAGCGGGAGGGGTAGCGGGGGGGCGTATCATGAGCAGTTCTTC
CATSGRGSGGAYHEQFF
>TRBV5-1|TRBJ1-2|NA|NA
TGCGCCAGCAGCGGGCAAGGGGGATCCAGCTATGGCTACACCTTC
CASSGQGGSSYGYTF
>TRBV7-3|TRBJ1-5|NA|NA
TGTGCCAGCAGCTTAAACGGGCAGGGAAATCAGCCCCAGCATTTT
CASSLNGQGNQPQHF
>TRBV18|TRBJ1-1|NA|TRBD1
TGTGCCAGTCGACAGGGTCCAGACACTGAAGCTTTCTTT
CASRQGPDTEAFF
>TRBV5-5|TRBJ2-3|NA|NA
TGTGCCAGCAGCTTGACTCTGTGGAGCACAGATACGCAGTATTTT
CASSLTLWSTDTQYF
>TRBV7-2|TRBJ1-3|NA|NA
TGTGCCAGCAGCTTATACGGTGGGGGGCTGGTCTCTGGAAACACCATATATTTT
CASSLYGGGLVSGNTIYF
>TRBV6-4|TRBJ1-2|NA|NA
TGTGCCAGCAGCTCGGGTAACTATGGCTACACCTTC
CASSSGNYGYTF
>TRBV30|TRBJ2-1|few|TRBD1
TGTGCCTGGACAGACAGGGGGTGGAATGAGCAGTTCTTC
CAWTDRGWNEQFF
>TRBV5-1|TRBJ2-5|NA|TRBD2
TGCGCCAGCAGCTTGAGCGGGACCCAAGAGACCCAGTACTTC
CASSLSGTQETQYF
>TRBV19|TRBJ1-4|NA|NA
TGTGCCAGTAGTATGAGGGGGGGCACTAATGAAAAACTGTTTTTT
CASSMRGGTNEKLFF
>TRBV7-2|TRBJ1-6|NA|NA
TGTGCCAGCAGCTTAGCCCTGGAGAATTCACCCCTCCACTTT
CASSLALENSPLHF
>TRBV14|TRBJ1-2|NA|NA
TGTGCCAGCAGCCAAGCGACCAACTATGGCTACACCTTC
CASSQATNYGYTF
>TRBV19|TRBJ1-1|NA|NA
TGTGCCAGTCGGACAGCCTTTAACACTGAAGCTTTCTTT
CASRTAFNTEAFF
>TRBV6-1|TRBJ2-7|NA|TRBD1
TGTGCCAGCAGTGAAGATCGACAGGGCTACGAGCAGTACTTC
CASSEDRQGYEQYF
>TRBV7-2|TRBJ2-7|once|NA
TGTGCCAGCAGCTTAGCGGAGCCCTACGAGCAGTACTTC
CASSLAEPYEQYF
>TRBV9|TRBJ1-5|NA|NA
TGTGCCAGCAGCGTAGACACTAGCAATCAGCCCCAGCATTTT
CASSVDTSNQPQHF
>TRBV28|TRBJ2-7|NA|NA
TGTGCCAGCAGTTTAAAGGGTTACAGCTCCTACGAGCAGTACTTC
CASSLKGYSSYEQYF
>TRBV11-2|TRBJ1-6|NA|NA
TGTGCCAGCAGGCGACCGGGACCCACGAATTCACCCCTCCACTTT
CASRRPGPTNSPLHF
>TRBV5-1|TRBJ1-6|once|TRBD1
TGCGCCAGCAGCTTGGCCGGGACAGGATATTCACCCCTCCACTTT
CASSLAGTGYSPLHF
>TRBV18|TRBJ1-4|NA|TRBD1
TGTGCCAGCTCACCCAGGGGGCGGACTAATGAAAAACTGTTTTTT
CASSPRGRTNEKLFF
>TRBV6-6|TRBJ1-2|few|TRBD1
TGTGCCAGCAGCTTCAGGGGGGAAGGCTACACCTTC
CASSFRGEGYTF
>TRBV10-3|TRBJ1-1|NA|NA
TGTGCCATCAGTATAGACCGGAAGGCCACTGAAGCTTTCTTT
CAISIDRKATEAFF